The 14 T cell receptor beta chains listed next were all sequenced from one sample in a study of cytomegalovirus exposure and HLA in healthy donors. 13 Jbeta primers and 60 Vbeta primers were used for the PCR. Using immunoSEQ multiplex PCR, the repertoire was profiled, and TCRdb retains in-frame clones only, with some absent. The data hold some 100,000 clones, with about 79% observed a single time. The sample consisted of PBMCs. The receptors were gathered from a female donor in good health and CMV-seropositive.

The genes are TRBV18 and TRBJ1-1; 7 bases are a match to TRBD1. Germline trimming cut 8 bases from V and 3 bases from J; bases unmatched to any gene: 6. This CDR3 spans 13 amino acids. Germline V lookup: CDR1 KGHSH, CDR2 LQKENI. The CDR3 spells CASAKDRDTEAFF. Written as DNA, the CDR3 is TGTGCCAGCGCGAAAGACAGGGACACTGAAGCTTTCTTT.

This chain connects TRBV5-6 to TRBJ1-6, with no clear D. Trimming stripped 7 bases from V and 3 bases from J, with 17 bases between. CDR1 is SGHDT, CDR2 YYEEEE, per germline. This CDR3 has 16 amino acids. CDR3 in amino acids: CASSQRPSYYNSPLHF. The CDR3 DNA reads as TGTGCCAGCTCCCAGAGGCCCTCTTACTATAATTCACCCCTCCACTTT.

This clone came up a few times. The chain joins TRBV7-2 to TRBJ1-2, with a weak D call TRBD1 (5 bases). The CDR3 is 14 residues long. Trimming shortened V by 1 base and J by 2 bases, and 8 bases separated the two germline ends. Germline lookup yields CDR1 SGHTA and CDR2 FQGNSA. CDR3 bases: TGTGCCAGCAGCTTAGACAGGTCCAACTATGGCTACACCTTC. This codes for CASSLDRSNYGYTF.

Concerning this clone: The junction departs from germline at one end; a sequencing error may be responsible. This rearrangement joins TRBV7-9 to TRBJ2-1; D uncertain. Germline CDR1 is SEHNR and CDR2 is FQNEAQ (reference sequence). The length of the CDR3 is 12 residues. The CDR3: CSSSLSYNEQFF. Written as DNA, the CDR3 is TGTTCCAGCAGCCTTTCCTACAATGAGCAGTTCTTC.

The rearrangement uses TRBV10-3 and TRBJ1-1; 7 positions match TRBD1. The V gene end was trimmed by 2 bases and the J gene end by 1 base; junction bases not matched to a gene: 4. The CDR3 covers 15 residues. Germline assignment: CDR1 ENHRY and CDR2 SYGVKD. CDR3 residues: CAISEEGTANTEAFF. CDR3 bases: TGTGCCATCAGTGAGGAGGGGACAGCGAACACTGAAGCTTTCTTT.

The CDR3 protein is CASSPPGQGYEQYF. DNA for the CDR3: TGTGCCAGCTCACCTCCGGGACAGGGCTACGAGCAGTACTTC. The rearrangement joins TRBV18 to TRBJ2-7; 9 nucleotides match TRBD1. V lost 3 bases to trimming and J lost 3 bases; unmatched junction nucleotides: 3. The CDR3 extends over 14 amino acids. Germline V lookup: CDR1 KGHSH, CDR2 LQKENI.

This rearrangement joins TRBV5-1 to TRBJ2-5; TRBD2 agrees at 12 bases. V lost 0 bases and J lost 4; bases outside the gene matches: 7. The CDR3 has 17 residues. CDR1 and CDR2 (germline): SGHRS, YFSETQ. The DNA of the CDR3 is TGCGCCAGCAGCTTGGGGCTAGCGGGGGGGCCTCGAGAGACCCAGTACTTC. The encoded protein is CASSLGLAGGPRETQYF. The full variable domain, with the rest looked up from reference TRBV5-1 and TRBJ2-5, is KAGVTQTPRYLIKTRGQQVTLSCSPISGHRSVSWYQQTPGQGLQFLFEYFSETQRNKGNFPGRFSGRQFSNSRSEMNVSTLELGDSALYLCASSLGLAGGPRETQYFGPGTRLLVL.

V and J are TRBV5-1 and TRBJ2-5, with D perhaps TRBD2 (6 bases). V was trimmed by 6 bases and J by 0 bases, leaving 15 bases between them. Looked up from germline, CDR1 is SGHRS and CDR2 is YFSETQ. The length of the CDR3 is 15 residues. The CDR3 region is CASNPDGGYQETQYF. The CDR3 DNA reads TGCGCCAGCAACCCGGACGGGGGATACCAAGAGACCCAGTACTTC. The whole variable domain, filled in from reference TRBV5-1 and TRBJ2-5, reads KAGVTQTPRYLIKTRGQQVTLSCSPISGHRSVSWYQQTPGQGLQFLFEYFSETQRNKGNFPGRFSGRQFSNSRSEMNVSTLELGDSALYLCASNPDGGYQETQYFGPGTRLLVL.

The chain recombines TRBV30 with TRBJ2-5; 14 bases agree with TRBD2. V gave up 6 bases and J gave up 3 bases; unmatched junction bases: 12. CDR1 is GTSNPN and CDR2 is SVGIG in the germline V gene (reference sequence). The CDR3 extends over 17 amino acids. CDR3 in DNA: TGTGCCTGCCCCCGAGGGACTAGCGGGGGTATTAAAGAGACCCAGTACTTC. This gives the protein CACPRGTSGGIKETQYF.

Worth noting for this clone: The junction and the germline gene differ at one end; a read error may be behind it. V is TRBV7-9 and J is TRBJ2-1, with D unclear. The CDR3 covers 13 residues. The germline V gene encodes CDR1 SEHNR and CDR2 FQNEAQ (reference sequence). The CDR3 DNA follows: TGTTCCAGCGCCCTGCAGGATTACAATGAGCAGTTCTTC. Its translation: CSSALQDYNEQFF.

In this sample, this clone turned up once. The chain combines TRBV5-1 with TRBJ2-7, with TRBD2 matching 11 bases. The length of the CDR3 is 15 residues. The germline V gene encodes CDR1 SGHRS and CDR2 YFSETQ. V shed 3 bases and J 2 bases; nucleotides not matched to a gene: 4. This chain's CDR3 is CASSSELAGAYEQYF. In nucleotides, the CDR3 is TGCGCCAGCAGCTCAGAACTAGCGGGGGCCTACGAGCAGTACTTC. Complete variable domain (other parts from reference TRBV5-1 and TRBJ2-7): KAGVTQTPRYLIKTRGQQVTLSCSPISGHRSVSWYQQTPGQGLQFLFEYFSETQRNKGNFPGRFSGRQFSNSRSEMNVSTLELGDSALYLCASSSELAGAYEQYFGPGTRLTVT.

CDR3 DNA sequence: TGTGCCACCAGCTGGAGGATGAACACTGAAGCTTTCTTT. Its translation is CATSWRMNTEAFF. V and J are TRBV15 and TRBJ1-1, with D unresolved. This CDR3 comprises 13 residues. Germline lookup yields CDR1 LNHNV and CDR2 YYDKDF (reference sequence). V shed 5 bases and J shed 0 bases, with 7 bases lying between them.

This clone was observed a few times. The genes are TRBV5-6 and TRBJ2-3; 8 positions agree with TRBD1. The junction had 9 bases not matched to a gene; V was cut back by 4 bases and J by 2 bases. The CDR3 runs to 16 residues. Germline V gives CDR1 SGHDT, CDR2 YYEEEE. CDR3 sequence: CASSAPGQGYTDTQYF. CDR3 DNA sequence: TGTGCCAGCAGCGCCCCCGGACAGGGATACACAGATACGCAGTATTTT.

This chain connects TRBV5-1 to TRBJ2-5; 10 bases are a match to TRBD2. The J call could be wrong; TRBJ2-7 is a better fit for the DNA end. There are 15 residues in the CDR3. Germline V lookup: CDR1 SGHRS, CDR2 YFSETQ. This CDR3 is CASSLEVAGGGEQYF. Written as DNA, the CDR3 is TGCGCCAGCAGCTTGGAGGTAGCGGGGGGCGGCGAGCAGTACTTC.